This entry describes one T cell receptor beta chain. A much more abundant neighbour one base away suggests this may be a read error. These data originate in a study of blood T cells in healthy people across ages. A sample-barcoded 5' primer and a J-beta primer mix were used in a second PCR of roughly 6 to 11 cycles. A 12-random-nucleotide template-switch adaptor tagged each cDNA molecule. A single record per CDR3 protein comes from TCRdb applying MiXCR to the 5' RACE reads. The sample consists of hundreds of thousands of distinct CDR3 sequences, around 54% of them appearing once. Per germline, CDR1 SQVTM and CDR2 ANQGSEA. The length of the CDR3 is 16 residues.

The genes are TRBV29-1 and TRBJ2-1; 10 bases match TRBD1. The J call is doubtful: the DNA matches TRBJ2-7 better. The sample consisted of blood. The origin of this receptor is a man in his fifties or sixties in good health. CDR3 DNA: TGCAGCGCTCGGGGACAGGGGCCCCTATTGTACAATGAGCAGTACTTC. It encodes CSARGQGPLLYNEQYF.